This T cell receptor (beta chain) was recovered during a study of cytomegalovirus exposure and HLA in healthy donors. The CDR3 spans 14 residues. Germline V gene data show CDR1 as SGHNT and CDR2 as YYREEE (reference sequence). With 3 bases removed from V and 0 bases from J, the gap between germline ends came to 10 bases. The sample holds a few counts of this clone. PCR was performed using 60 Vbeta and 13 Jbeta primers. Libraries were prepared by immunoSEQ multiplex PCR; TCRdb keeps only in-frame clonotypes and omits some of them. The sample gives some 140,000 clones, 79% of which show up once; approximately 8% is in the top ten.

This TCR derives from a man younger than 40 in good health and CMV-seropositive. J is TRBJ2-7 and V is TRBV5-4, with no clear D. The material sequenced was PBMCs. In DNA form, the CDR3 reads TGTGCCAGCAGCTCGCTGGGCACCTCCTACGAGCAGTACTTC. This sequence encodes CASSSLGTSYEQYF.